The sample holds many counts of the clone carrying this TCR beta chain. The sample is drawn from a study of early T cells in non-severe SARS-CoV-2 infection. The germline V and J ends were trimmed by 7 bases and 4 bases, with 11 bases remaining between them. The CDR3 has 12 residues. Per germline, CDR1 SQVTM and CDR2 ANQGSEA. TCRdb re-analysed the 5' RACE reads in MiXCR, keeping a single row per CDR3 protein. The sample yields tens of thousands of distinct CDR3 sequences, less than 8.5% seen once. The receptor was isolated from an adult who was a healthcare worker with PCR-confirmed SARS-CoV-2 infection or an uninfected control (not recorded which). The V call is TRBV29-1, the J call TRBJ2-1; D call uncertain. Sample: whole blood. CDR3 region: CSAAGRYNEQFF. CDR3 bases: TGCAGCGCCGCCGGCAGATACAATGAGCAGTTCTTC.